The 15 T cell receptor beta chains below come from one sample, sequenced in a study of Ad26.COV2.S vaccination and SARS-CoV-2 variants. Profiling relied on immunoSEQ multiplex PCR, and the TCRdb table lists in-frame clones only, not all of them. Among 200,000 to 300,000 clones listed, around 88% were seen once. Treatment meaning: approximately 18 received Ad26.COV2.S at low or high dose, single or two shots; 5 received placebo; per-sample allocation not given. Samples came from day 63 after the first vaccine or placebo injection. The source material was peripheral blood, sampled in a trial of Ad26.COV2.S vaccine versus placebo. The receptors here all came from a person between 18 and 65 years old who received the Ad26.COV2.S COVID-19 vaccine or a placebo.

This chain uses TRBV30 with TRBJ2-7, with a tentative D call TRBD2 (6 bases). Germline V gene sequence: CDR1 GTSNPN, CDR2 SVGIG (reference sequence). The V gene lost 1 base and the J gene lost 1 base, with 8 bases spanning the gap. The CDR3 is 13 amino acids. DNA for the CDR3: TGTGCCTGGAGTGGCGGGAATTCCTACGAGCAGTACGTC. Translation: CAWSGGNSYEQYV.

The rearrangement uses TRBV9 and TRBJ2-5; TRBD2 aligns across 8 bases. J gave up 3 bases and V 3 bases, and 10 bases lay outside the gene matches. This CDR3 has 16 residues. Germline lookup yields CDR1 SGDLS and CDR2 YYNGEE. CDR3 sequence (DNA): TGTGCCAGCAGCGCCCGATTAACTAGCGGAGAAGAGACCCAGTACTTC. As protein: CASSARLTSGEETQYF. Full variable domain (remainder filled in from reference TRBV9 and TRBJ2-5): DSGVTQTPKHLITATGQRVTLRCSPRSGDLSVYWYQQSLDQGLQFLIQYYNGEERAKGNILERFSAQQFPDLHSELNLSSLELGDSALYFCASSARLTSGEETQYFGPGTRLLVL.

This clone was observed a single time. The chain joins TRBV9 to TRBJ1-2, with D unclear. CDR1 SGDLS and CDR2 YYNGEE come from the germline V gene. This CDR3 is built from 13 residues. The V end was cut by 4 bases, the J end by 2 bases, with 9 bases between. In DNA, the CDR3 is TGTGCCAGCAGCCCCTCCACAAACTATGGCTACACCTTC. The encoded protein is CASSPSTNYGYTF. The full variable domain, with the rest looked up from reference TRBV9 and TRBJ1-2, is DSGVTQTPKHLITATGQRVTLRCSPRSGDLSVYWYQQSLDQGLQFLIQYYNGEERAKGNILERFSAQQFPDLHSELNLSSLELGDSALYFCASSPSTNYGYTFGSGTRLTVV.

In its sample, this clone was seen once. The chain is built from TRBV6-6 and TRBJ1-6; the match to TRBD1 covers 9 bases. Trimming took 11 bases from V and 7 from J; bases not matched to a gene: 6. There are 13 residues in the CDR3. Germline CDR1 reads MNHNY; CDR2 reads SVGAGI (reference sequence). The CDR3 DNA sequence: TGTGCCCACGGGACAGGGACAAATTCACCCCTCCACTTT. This encodes CAHGTGTNSPLHF.

This clone appeared a few times. This rearrangement joins TRBV28 to TRBJ2-3; 15 bases align to TRBD2. Germline values: CDR1 MDHEN, CDR2 SYDVKM. There are 17 residues in the CDR3. The J segment lost 2 bases and the V segment lost 5 bases, leaving 5 bases of the junction unmatched. The CDR3 sequence is CASSPGTSGRFTDTQYF. The CDR3, as DNA: TGTGCCAGCAGTCCCGGGACTAGCGGGAGGTTCACAGATACGCAGTATTTT.

The CDR3 nucleotides read TGTGCCAGCATCGGGTTTGGACAGGGAAATGAAAAACTGTTTTTT. This encodes CASIGFGQGNEKLFF. The genes are TRBV2 and TRBJ1-4; 8 bases line up with TRBD1. After removal of 7 bases from V and 5 bases from J, the junction contained 9 bases not matched to a gene. Germline CDR1 reads SNHLY; CDR2 reads FYNNEI. The CDR3 sequence is 15 residues long.

Comment on this clone: The junction shows a germline mismatch at one end, possibly a read error. The same CDR3 arises from other DNA sequences in this sample as well. The rearrangement joins TRBV15 to TRBJ2-5; no reliable D call. Germline V gene sequence: CDR1 LNHNV, CDR2 YYDKDF (reference sequence). CDR3 length: 13 amino acids. CDR3 sequence: CATSFDGQETQYF. CDR3 coding DNA: TGCGCCACCAGCTTCGACGGACAAGAGACCCAGTACTTC.

The chain carries TRBV27 and TRBJ2-1; D may be TRBD2 (5 bases). Germline CDR1 is MNHEY and CDR2 is SMNVEV (reference sequence). This CDR3 region has 13 residues. Trimming left V 5 bases short and J 13 bases short, with 18 bases between. This CDR3 reads CASSNDMDGKQFF. The CDR3 DNA sequence: TGTGCCAGCAGTAACGATATGGACGGGAAACAGTTCTTC.

There are a few counts of this clone. The chain combines TRBV6-2 or TRBV6-3 with TRBJ1-2; D gene unclear. Per the germline V gene, CDR1 is MNHEY and CDR2 is SVGEGT. V was clipped by 2 bases and J by 0 bases, with 4 bases between them. The CDR3 spans 13 residues. The CDR3: CASSYVTNYGYTF. CDR3 sequence (DNA): TGTGCCAGCAGTTACGTTACTAACTATGGCTACACCTTC.

The rearrangement joins TRBV7-2 to TRBJ1-5; D gene unclear. Germline CDR1 is SGHTA and CDR2 is FQGNSA. V was shortened by 2 bases and J by 1 base, with 9 bases between the two germline ends. The CDR3 covers 15 residues. This CDR3 is CASSLSRRSNQPQHF. The CDR3 region has the DNA TGTGCCAGCAGCTTATCCAGGAGAAGCAATCAGCCCCAGCATTTT.

The chain recombines TRBV5-4 with TRBJ1-2, with D maybe TRBD1 (6 bases). The CDR3 totals 16 residues. The germline V gene encodes CDR1 SGHNT and CDR2 YYREEE (reference sequence). Trimming left V 4 bases short and J 0 bases short, with 16 bases between. CDR3 amino acids: CASSRSWTVTNYGYTF. The CDR3 DNA is TGTGCCAGCAGCCGATCCTGGACAGTGACTAACTATGGCTACACCTTC.

The chain joins TRBV25-1 to TRBJ1-5; 10 positions match TRBD1. Germline trimming cut 3 bases from V and 2 bases from J; bases unmatched to any gene: 1. Germline loops: CDR1 MGHDK, CDR2 SYGVNS. This CDR3 has 15 residues. The CDR3 protein is CASSEGTGGNQPQHF. The CDR3 DNA follows: TGTGCCAGCAGTGAGGGGACAGGGGGCAATCAGCCCCAGCATTTT.

V gene TRBV2 combines with J gene TRBJ1-6; D remains unclear. Deletions cut 1 base from V and 13 bases from J, with 14 bases between. CDR1 is SNHLY, CDR2 FYNNEI, per germline. This CDR3 is built from 14 residues. The CDR3 spells CASSEGLATTPLHF. CDR3 nucleotide sequence: TGTGCCAGCAGTGAAGGGTTGGCCACGACCCCCCTCCACTTT.

V gene TRBV9 combines with J gene TRBJ2-2, with D unresolved. Trimming pared 0 bases from V and 2 bases from J, leaving 8 bases between. The CDR3 is 15 amino acids. Germline loops: CDR1 SGDLS, CDR2 YYNGEE. DNA for the CDR3: TGTGCCAGCAGCGTAGATGTGGGAAACACCGGGGAGCTGTTTTTT. Translation gives CASSVDVGNTGELFF.

This chain links TRBV3-1 (or the pseudogene TRBV3-2) with TRBJ1-6; 8 nucleotides agree with TRBD1. The CDR3 totals 13 residues. After removal of 4 bases from V and 7 bases from J, the junction contained 0 bases not matched to a gene. Germline V lookup: CDR1 LGHDT, CDR2 YNNKEL (reference sequence). CDR3 DNA sequence: TGTGCCAGCAGCCGGACAGGGAATTCACCCCTCCACTTT. Its translation: CASSRTGNSPLHF.